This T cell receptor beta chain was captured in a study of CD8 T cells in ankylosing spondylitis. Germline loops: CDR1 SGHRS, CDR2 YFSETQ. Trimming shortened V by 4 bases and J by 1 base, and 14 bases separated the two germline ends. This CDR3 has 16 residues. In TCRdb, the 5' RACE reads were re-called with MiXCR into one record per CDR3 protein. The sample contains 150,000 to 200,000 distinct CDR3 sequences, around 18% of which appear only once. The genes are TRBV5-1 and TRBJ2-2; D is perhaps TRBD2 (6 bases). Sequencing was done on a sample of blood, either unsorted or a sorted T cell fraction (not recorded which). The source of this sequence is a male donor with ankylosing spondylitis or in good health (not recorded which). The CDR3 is CASSPQVAENTGELFF. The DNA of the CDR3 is TGCGCCAGCAGCCCCCAGGTAGCGGAGAACACCGGGGAGCTGTTTTTT.